The present T cell receptor (beta chain) was sequenced within a study of T cells in Graves' hyperthyroidism and ophthalmopathy. In the study overall: Peripheral blood was acquired at first diagnosis, ahead of any therapy whatsoever.

General study results and limits: Most thyroid-expanded clonotypes above 0.001 were also found in blood.

This CDR3 spans 13 amino acids. Germline-derived CDR1 and CDR2 are DFQATT and SNEGSKA (reference sequence). Trimming cost V 7 bases and J 5 bases; bases outside gene matches: 9. This clonotype was counted at least ten times. Its antigen remains unidentified. Each person with ophthalmopathy scored at least 3 on the Clinical Activity Score, reached NOSPECS grade 4 or higher, and had been ill under 3 months. Diagnostic decisions used clinical symptoms, serum thyroxine and TRAb, thyroid ultrasound and orbital computed tomography. RNA transcripts gave rise to amplified TCR beta CDR3 regions. During a first-round RT-PCR of the TCR CDR3, the HTBI primer set was used. Using its own MiXCR run on the multiplex PCR reads, TCRdb lists one record per CDR3 protein. The sample holds roughly 290,000 distinct CDR3 sequences; 15% to 20% are singletons and the top ten take roughly 50%.

The chain employs TRBV20-1 and TRBJ2-7, with TRBD1 matching over 9 bases. Material: blood. The sequence was collected from a woman between 55 and 75 years old with Graves' ophthalmopathy. The CDR3 reads CSVLDRGVNEQYF. CDR3 DNA: TGCAGTGTCCTGGACAGGGGAGTCAACGAGCAGTACTTC.